This T cell receptor (beta chain) was identified in a study of T cell repertoires in cytomegalovirus infection. Study-level points and caveats: Ex vivo, HLA-C-restricted CMV-specific TCR beta clonotypes prevailed over the rest of the response.

This clonotype was counted a few times. Its antigen remains unknown. Germline trimming cut 6 bases from V and 10 bases from J; bases unmatched to any gene: 11. CDR1 SQVTM and CDR2 ANQGSEA come from the germline V gene. CDR3 size: 14 residues. TCRdb re-called the reads through MiXCR, storing one row per CDR3 protein. The repertoire has nearly 700,000 distinct CDR3 sequences, roughly 33% of them found once; the top ten carry roughly 20%. The TCR was taken from a human donor in good health (CMV status not recorded). Some clones in this sample may be carry-over from other donors' samples. Sample: cultured PBMCs, taken from culture after CMV antigen stimulation. The chain carries TRBV29-1 and TRBJ2-1; 11 bases align to TRBD2. As DNA, the CDR3 is TGCAGCGTCCCCGGGCTAGCGGGGGGAAGAGAGCAGTTCTTC. It encodes CSVPGLAGGREQFF.